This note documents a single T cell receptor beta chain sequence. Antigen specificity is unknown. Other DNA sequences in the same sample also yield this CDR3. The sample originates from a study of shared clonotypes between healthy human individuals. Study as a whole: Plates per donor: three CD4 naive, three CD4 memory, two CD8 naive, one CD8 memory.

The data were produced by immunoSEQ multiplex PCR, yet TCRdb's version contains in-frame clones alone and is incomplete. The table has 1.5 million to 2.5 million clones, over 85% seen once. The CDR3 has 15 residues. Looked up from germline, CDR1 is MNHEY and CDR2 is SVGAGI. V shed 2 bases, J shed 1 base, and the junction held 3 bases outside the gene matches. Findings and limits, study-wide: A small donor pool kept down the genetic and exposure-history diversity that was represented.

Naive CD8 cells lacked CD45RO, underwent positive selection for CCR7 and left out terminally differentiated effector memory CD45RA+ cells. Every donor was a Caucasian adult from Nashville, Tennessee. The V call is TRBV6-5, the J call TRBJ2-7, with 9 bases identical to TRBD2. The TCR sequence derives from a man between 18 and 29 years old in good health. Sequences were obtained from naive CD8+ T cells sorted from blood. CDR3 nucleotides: TGTGCCAGCAGTTACGGGACTAGCCCTTCCTACGAGCAGTACTTC. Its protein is CASSYGTSPSYEQYF.